This TCR beta chain was recorded in a study of blood T cell dynamics during melanoma immunotherapy (dated by TCRdb to the early 2020s). Notes on the research overall: Patients with metastatic melanoma were treated with first-line pembrolizumab or nivolumab plus ipilimumab as standard of care in the United Kingdom. To identify early correlates of response, the study profiled peripheral T cell receptor repertoires in patients with metastatic melanoma before and after one cycle of checkpoint inhibitor therapy. The training cohort was made up of consecutive patients, while a further independent group of patients from the same centre was pooled to form an external validation set.

A remark on this clone: Its antigen is unknown. No much larger clonotype is one base removed from it; base qualities were not supplied.

The germline V gene (reference sequence) yields SEHNR for CDR1 and FQNEAQ for CDR2. The CDR3 has 14 amino acids, counting the end cysteine and phenylalanine. Only CDR3 DNA remains: 42 bases, in frame from the first base. From V the trimming removes 1 base and from J it removes 4 bases, while the gene matches leave 1 base of the junction unaccounted for. In the paper's terms, the time point label means: week 3, after first cycle of checkpoint inhibitor. Blood samples were taken before treatment (T0) and at week 3 (W3), following the first cycle of checkpoint blockade. Except for two patients with rapid clinical progression, response was assessed 12 weeks after the first infusion by RECIST 1.1; disease control meant complete response, partial response or stable disease. Any patient who had received prior systemic cancer treatment, was on concomitant immunosuppressant therapy or had synchronous other active malignancies was excluded. In six patients, three with progression and three with disease control, sorted CD8+ memory and naive T cell subsets were sequenced at T0 and W3. PBMC were isolated from blood with Lymphoprep and SepMate tubes, followed by red cell lysis. DNA from PBMC and sorted T cell subsets was extracted with QIAamp DNA Blood Mini kits. CD8+ T cell subsets were sorted live on a FACSAria III cytometer and then frozen prior to DNA extraction. Fresh PBMC for flow cytometry were held at 4°C in PBS with roughly 1.8% fetal bovine serum and analyzed within 25 hours.

The full study reports these points: Of the sorted CD8+ subsets, TIE cells had both the greatest clonality and the greatest similarity to cfDNA CDR3 sequences, which suggests active turnover converging on dominant clones. The relatively small sample size was acknowledged as a potential limitation on generalization of the results. The study could not determine whether the T cell clones driving repertoire changes were melanoma-specific or reflected general immune activation.

For each sorted CD8+ T cell subset, the entire amount of extracted DNA went into the assay. TCR beta CDR3 sequences were amplified from genomic DNA using the immunoSEQ TCRb Assay kit according to manufacturer instructions. The KAPA Library Quantification Kit for Illumina platforms was used to quantify the pooled libraries by qPCR. Pooled libraries were clustered at roughly 0.6-1.2 pM and sequenced on an Illumina NextSeq 500. The study's processing was this. TCR data were analyzed using immunoSEQ ANALYZER and the R LymphoSeq package. A rearrangement efficiency score was calculated as productive divided by the sum of productive and non-productive CDR3 sequences. Clonality was measured with the Gini coefficient and diversity with the Renyi index at alpha=1, compared pairwise between timepoints within each patient. In LymphoSeq, clonal relatedness was computed using an edit distance of 3, and repertoire similarity was computed using the Bhattacharyya coefficient. Linear discriminant analysis on week-3 changes in clonality and diversity was built with the R MASS and caret packages to classify response. Imported from immuneACCESS, the table was reduced by TCRdb to in-frame sequences with V and J called. These copies leave out some clones; in studies compared against another copy, an unresolved V gene accounts for under half, and the cause of the remainder is not known. V and J calls and clone size are as listed in that table; D and trimming were resolved from the DNA. The sample profile shows some 15,000 clones; 85% to 95% of them were found once. The top ten clones comprise under 0.25% of the sample.

The clonotype was recovered from a human donor with melanoma. Recombination linked TRBV7-9 to TRBJ2-7, and TRBD1 aligns with 10 junction nucleotides. This specimen was effector memory CD8+ T cells from blood, taken from a patient treated with checkpoint blockade. The CDR3 region: CASSLVGQGYEQYF. The nucleotide sequence is TGTGCCAGCAGCTTAGTGGGACAGGGGTACGAGCAGTACTTC.